The entry below gives a single T cell receptor beta chain sequence along with its context. As yet, its antigen is unknown. In TCRdb, the 5' RACE reads were re-called with MiXCR into one record per CDR3 protein. The repertoire consists of 1.5 million to 2 million distinct CDR3 sequences, with under 35% occurring once and the leading ten covering 0.25% to 0.3%. The data were taken from a study of identical twins. Notes on the study in general: While abundant cord blood beta clonotypes carried fewer insertions, memory repertoires showed no such pattern. Analyses of zero insertions could, in part, be confounded by invariant MAIT and iNKT cells.

V lost 6 bases and J lost 1; bases outside the gene matches: 6. The CDR3 length is 15 residues. The germline CDR1 and CDR2 sequences are MNHNS and SASEGT. This clonotype originated in a newborn girl in good health. The rearrangement joins TRBV6-1 to TRBJ2-1; 7 bases align to TRBD2. The specimen sequenced was cord blood. The chain's CDR3 is CASRHLAASYNEQFF. The CDR3 DNA follows: TGTGCCAGCAGGCACCTAGCGGCTTCCTACAATGAGCAGTTCTTC.